Sequencing of this T cell receptor (beta chain) was carried out in a study of cytomegalovirus exposure and HLA in healthy donors. Whole-study results and caveats: Fewer N-insertions (relative to the roughly 610-donor mean) were reportedly seen in an Asian-associated ancestry cluster in a later analysis.

This clone was recorded a few times. What it recognizes is unknown. CDR3 length: 15 residues. V shed 4 bases and J shed 2 bases, with 15 bases lying between them. Germline V gene sequence: CDR1 SGHRS, CDR2 YFSETQ. PCR primers comprised 60 Vbeta and 13 Jbeta primers. Using immunoSEQ multiplex PCR, the repertoire was profiled, and TCRdb retains in-frame clones only, with some absent. The sample contains approximately 59,000 clones, 65% to 70% of which appear only once. V and J are TRBV5-1 and TRBJ1-2; a weak D match, TRBD1 (6 bases). The material sequenced was PBMCs. This TCR came from a man aged 35 to 55 in good health and CMV-seropositive. CDR3 in amino acids: CASSRQTGTNYGYTF. As DNA, the CDR3 is TGCGCCAGCAGCAGACAGACAGGCACGAACTATGGCTACACCTTC.